This T cell receptor beta chain derives from a study of T cell repertoires in cytomegalovirus infection. Study-wide findings and caveats: Clonotype analysis showed dominance of the ex vivo response by HLA-C-restricted CMV-specific TCR beta clonotypes.

This clonotype appeared many times. Its antigen is not known. TCRdb reprocessed the reads with MiXCR, giving one entry per CDR3 protein. The sample holds 480,000 or so distinct CDR3 sequences, about 11% seen once. This CDR3 region has 14 residues. After removal of 5 bases from V and 2 bases from J, the junction contained 6 bases not matched to a gene. The receptor's source is a human donor in good health (CMV status not recorded). Some clones in this sample may be carry-over from other donors' samples. The V gene is TRBV12-3 or TRBV12-4, the J gene TRBJ2-7; TRBD1 aligns across 7 bases. Sequenced input: PBMCs. The CDR3 loop is CASSPPGQTYEQYF. CDR3 nucleotide sequence: TGTGCCAGCAGTCCCCCGGGACAGACCTACGAGCAGTACTTC.